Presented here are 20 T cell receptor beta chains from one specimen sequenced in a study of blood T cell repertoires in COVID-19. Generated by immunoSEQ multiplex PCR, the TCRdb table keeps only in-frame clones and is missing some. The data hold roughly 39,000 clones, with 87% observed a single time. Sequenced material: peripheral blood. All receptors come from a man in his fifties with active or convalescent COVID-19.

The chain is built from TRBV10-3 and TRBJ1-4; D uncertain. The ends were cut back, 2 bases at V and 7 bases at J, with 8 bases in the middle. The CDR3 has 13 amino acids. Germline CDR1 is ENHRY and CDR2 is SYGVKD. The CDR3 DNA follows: TGTGCCATCAGTGAGGTCGGAGGTGAAAAACTGTTTTTT. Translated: CAISEVGGEKLFF.

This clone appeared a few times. CDR3 in DNA: TGCGCCAGCAGCTTGCAGCCGGACCAGGGCTACGAGCAGTACTTC. It encodes CASSLQPDQGYEQYF. The chain is built from TRBV5-1 and TRBJ2-7, with D perhaps matching TRBD1 (5 bases). Between the trimmed V and J ends, which lost 1 base and 3 bases, there was a span of 14 bases. CDR3 length: 15 amino acids. CDR1 and CDR2 (germline): SGHRS, YFSETQ.

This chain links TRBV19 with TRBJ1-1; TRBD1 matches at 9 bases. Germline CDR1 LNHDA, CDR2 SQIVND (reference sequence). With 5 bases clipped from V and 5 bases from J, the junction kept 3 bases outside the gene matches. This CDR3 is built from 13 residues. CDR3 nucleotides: TGTGCCAGTAGTTGGACAGGGGAGACTGAAGCTTTCTTT. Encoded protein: CASSWTGETEAFF.

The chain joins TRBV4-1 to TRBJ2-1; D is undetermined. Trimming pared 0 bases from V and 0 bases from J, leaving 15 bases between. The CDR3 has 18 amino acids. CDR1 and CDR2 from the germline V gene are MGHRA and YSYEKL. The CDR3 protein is CASSQDGSGSRSYNEQFF. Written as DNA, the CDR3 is TGCGCCAGCAGCCAAGATGGGTCAGGATCTCGCTCCTACAATGAGCAGTTCTTC.

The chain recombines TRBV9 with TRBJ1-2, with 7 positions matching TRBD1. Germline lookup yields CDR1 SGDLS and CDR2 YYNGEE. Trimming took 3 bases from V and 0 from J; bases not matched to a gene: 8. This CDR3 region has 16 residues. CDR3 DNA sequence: TGTGCCAGCAGCGCGACCGGGACAGCTTCTAACTATGGCTACACCTTC. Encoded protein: CASSATGTASNYGYTF.

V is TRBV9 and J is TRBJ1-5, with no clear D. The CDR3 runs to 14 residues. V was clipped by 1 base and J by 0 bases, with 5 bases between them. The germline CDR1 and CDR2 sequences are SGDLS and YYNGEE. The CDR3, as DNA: TGTGCCAGCAGCGTACACTATAGCAATCAGCCCCAGCATTTT. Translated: CASSVHYSNQPQHF.

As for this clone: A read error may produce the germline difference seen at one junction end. The CDR3 coding sequence is TGTGCCAGCTCACCATCCGTCCAACAGAACCTTTCCCTCTTC. Amino acid sequence: CASSPSVQQNLSLF. This chain uses TRBV18 with TRBJ1-2, with D hard to call. CDR1 KGHSH and CDR2 LQKENI come from the germline V gene. The CDR3 sequence is 14 residues long.

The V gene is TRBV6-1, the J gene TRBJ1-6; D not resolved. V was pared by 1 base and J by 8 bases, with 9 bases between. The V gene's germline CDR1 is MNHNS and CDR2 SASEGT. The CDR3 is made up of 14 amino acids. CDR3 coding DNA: TGTGCCAGCAGTGAAGTTACAGATTATTCACCCCTCCACTTT. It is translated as CASSEVTDYSPLHF.

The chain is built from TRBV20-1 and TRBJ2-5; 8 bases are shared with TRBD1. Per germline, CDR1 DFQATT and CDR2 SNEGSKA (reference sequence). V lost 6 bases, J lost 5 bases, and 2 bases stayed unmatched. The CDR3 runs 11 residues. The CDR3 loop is CSARDRETQYF. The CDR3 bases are TGCAGTGCCAGGGACAGGGAGACCCAGTACTTC.

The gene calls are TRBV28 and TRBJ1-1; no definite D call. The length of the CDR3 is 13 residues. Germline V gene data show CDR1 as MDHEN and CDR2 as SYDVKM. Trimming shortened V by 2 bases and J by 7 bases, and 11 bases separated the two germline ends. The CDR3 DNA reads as TGTGCCAGCAGTTTAGCTATCGAGGGTGAAGCTTTCTTT. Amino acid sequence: CASSLAIEGEAFF.

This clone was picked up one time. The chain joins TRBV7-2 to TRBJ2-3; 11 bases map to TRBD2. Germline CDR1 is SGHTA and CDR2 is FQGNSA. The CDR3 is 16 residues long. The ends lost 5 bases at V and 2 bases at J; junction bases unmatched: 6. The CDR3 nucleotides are TGTGCCAGCAGCAAGCCTAGCGGGGGGTACACAGATACGCAGTATTTT. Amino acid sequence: CASSKPSGGYTDTQYF. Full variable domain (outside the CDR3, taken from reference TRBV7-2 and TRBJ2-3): GAGVSQSPSNKVTEKGKDVELRCDPISGHTALYWYRQSLGQGLEFLIYFQGNSAPDKSGLPSDRFSAERTGGSVSTLTIQRTQQEDSAVYLCASSKPSGGYTDTQYFGPGTRLTVL.

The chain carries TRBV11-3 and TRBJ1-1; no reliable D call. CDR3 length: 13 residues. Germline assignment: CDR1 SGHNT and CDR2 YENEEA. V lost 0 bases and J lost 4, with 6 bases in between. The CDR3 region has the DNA TGTGCCAGCAGCTTAGAGAGGAGCACTGAAGCTTTCTTT. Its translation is CASSLERSTEAFF. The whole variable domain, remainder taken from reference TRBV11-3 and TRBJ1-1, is EAGVVQSPRYKIIEKKQPVAFWCNPISGHNTLYWYLQNLGQGPELLIRYENEEAVDDSQLPKDRFSAERLKGVDSTLKIQPAELGDSAVYLCASSLERSTEAFFGQGTRLTVV.

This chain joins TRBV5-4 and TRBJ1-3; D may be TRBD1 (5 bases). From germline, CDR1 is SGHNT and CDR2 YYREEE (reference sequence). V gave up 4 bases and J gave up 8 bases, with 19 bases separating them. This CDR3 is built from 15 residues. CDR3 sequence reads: CASSPAGDLADTIYF. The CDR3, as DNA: TGTGCCAGCAGCCCGGCGGGGGACCTAGCGGACACCATATATTTT.

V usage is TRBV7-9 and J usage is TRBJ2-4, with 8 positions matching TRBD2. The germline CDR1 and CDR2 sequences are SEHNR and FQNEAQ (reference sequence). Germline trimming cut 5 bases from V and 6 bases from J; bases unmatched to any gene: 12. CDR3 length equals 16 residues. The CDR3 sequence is CASSPPIGLAGNIQYF. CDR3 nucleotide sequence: TGTGCCAGCAGCCCCCCGATAGGGCTAGCGGGAAACATTCAGTACTTC.

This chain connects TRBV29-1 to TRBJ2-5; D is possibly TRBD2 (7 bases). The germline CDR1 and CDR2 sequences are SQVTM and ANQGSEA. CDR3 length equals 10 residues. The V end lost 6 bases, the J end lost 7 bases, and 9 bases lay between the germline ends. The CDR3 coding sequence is TGCAGCGTGGGGGGGCGGACCCAGTACTTC. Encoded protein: CSVGGRTQYF.

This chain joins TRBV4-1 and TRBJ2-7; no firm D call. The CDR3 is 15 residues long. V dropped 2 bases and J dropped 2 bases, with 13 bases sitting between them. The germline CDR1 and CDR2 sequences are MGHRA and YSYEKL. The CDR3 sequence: CASSQQLSEAYEQYV. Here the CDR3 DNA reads TGCGCCAGCAGCCAACAACTTTCCGAGGCCTACGAGCAGTACGTC.

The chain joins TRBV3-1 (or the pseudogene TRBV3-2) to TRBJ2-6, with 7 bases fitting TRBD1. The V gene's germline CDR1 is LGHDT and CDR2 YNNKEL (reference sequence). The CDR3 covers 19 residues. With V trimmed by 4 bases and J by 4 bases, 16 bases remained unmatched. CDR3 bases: TGTGCCAGCAGCCGGTCCGGGACAGTTGTACTCGGGGGGGCCAACGTCCTGACTTTC. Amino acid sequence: CASSRSGTVVLGGANVLTF.

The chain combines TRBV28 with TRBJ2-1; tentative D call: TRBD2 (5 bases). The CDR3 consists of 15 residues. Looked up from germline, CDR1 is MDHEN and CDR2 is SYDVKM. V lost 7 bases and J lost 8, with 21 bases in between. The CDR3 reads CASTPGDGIRDEQFF. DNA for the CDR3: TGTGCCAGCACTCCTGGTGACGGGATCCGCGATGAGCAGTTCTTC.

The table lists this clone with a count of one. The CDR3 DNA follows: TGTGCCTGGGGGACGGGACAGACTTTCTCAAGGTACTTC. It is translated as CAWGTGQTFSRYF. This rearrangement joins TRBV30 to TRBJ2-7; 7 nucleotides line up with TRBD1. The V gene end was trimmed by 5 bases and the J gene end by 12 bases; junction bases not matched to a gene: 16. Germline V gene data show CDR1 as GTSNPN and CDR2 as SVGIG (reference sequence). The CDR3 is 13 amino acids.

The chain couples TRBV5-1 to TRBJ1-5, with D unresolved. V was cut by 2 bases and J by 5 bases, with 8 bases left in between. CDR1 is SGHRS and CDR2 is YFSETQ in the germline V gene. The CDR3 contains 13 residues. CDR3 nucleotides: TGCGCCAGCAGCTTAGGAGAATATCAGCCCCAGCATTTT. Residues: CASSLGEYQPQHF. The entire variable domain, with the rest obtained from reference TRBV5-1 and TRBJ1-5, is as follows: KAGVTQTPRYLIKTRGQQVTLSCSPISGHRSVSWYQQTPGQGLQFLFEYFSETQRNKGNFPGRFSGRQFSNSRSEMNVSTLELGDSALYLCASSLGEYQPQHFGDGTRLSIL.